These T cell receptor beta chains were read from a single sample in a study of T cell changes during pregnancy in multiple sclerosis. Data came from immunoSEQ multiplex PCR; TCRdb stores just in-frame clones and leaves some out. The sample lists 25,000 to 30,000 clones, about 83% occurring once. The specimen comprised CD8+ T cells from peripheral blood mononuclear cells, sampled after pregnancy. These receptors all come from a female donor with multiple sclerosis, enrolled in a pregnancy study. Each CDR3 is given with its conserved first and last residue. A D gene is named only where the DNA matches it firmly. Clone sizes are given selectively: once, few, many, or a class where the clone is expanded.

TRBD2	TRBV10-3	TRBJ2-7	NA	15	TGTGCCATCATGGCCCCTGAAGCGGGGTCCCTCGAGCAGTACTTC	CAIMAPEAGSLEQYF
NA	TRBV2	TRBJ1-1	NA	11	TGTGCCAGCAGTCCACAGGGAAGAGCTTTCTTT	CASSPQGRAFF
NA	TRBV27	TRBJ2-7	NA	12	TGTGCCAGCAGTCAAAGGGGGGGCGAGCAGTACTTC	CASSQRGGEQYF
TRBD2	TRBV4-2	TRBJ2-5	NA	15	TGTGCCAGCAGCCAGGATACTAGCGGGGTCGCGACCCAGTACTTC	CASSQDTSGVATQYF
NA	TRBV7-9	TRBJ2-7	NA	15	TGTGCCAGCAGCTTAGATTTTTCCGGGGGATACGAGCAGTACTTC	CASSLDFSGGYEQYF
TRBD1	TRBV7-9	TRBJ1-5	NA	14	TGTGCCAGCAGCACGACAGGGACGCCTCAGCCCCAGCATTTT	CASSTTGTPQPQHF
NA	TRBV13	TRBJ2-3	once	17	TGTGCCAGCAGCTTAGAGGGAGGCGCTCGGGGCACAGATACGCAGTATTTT	CASSLEGGARGTDTQYF
NA	TRBV19	TRBJ2-7	NA	13	TGTGCCAGTAGTATGGGACACTCCTACGAGCAGTACTTC	CASSMGHSYEQYF
TRBD2	TRBV27	TRBJ2-7	NA	14	TGTGCCAGCAGTTTCAGCGGGGCCCCGGGTGAGCAGTACTTC	CASSFSGAPGEQYF
TRBD2	TRBV19	TRBJ2-1	NA	15	TGTGCCAGTGGGGGGGTTGCGGGGGGAATTTGGGAGCAGTTCTTC	CASGGVAGGIWEQFF
NA	TRBV29-1	TRBJ2-7	NA	11	TGCAGCGTTGAAGGCGGCTACGAGCAGTACTTC	CSVEGGYEQYF
TRBD2	TRBV6-4	TRBJ2-1	once	16	TGTGCCAGCAGTGAGTCCGAGACTAGCGGGGACAATGAGCAGTTCTTC	CASSESETSGDNEQFF
TRBD2	TRBV4-3	TRBJ2-7	once	16	TGCGCCAGCAGCCAAGCGGGCGGGGGGGCCCCCTACGAGCAGTACTTC	CASSQAGGGAPYEQYF
TRBD2	TRBV2	TRBJ2-3	few	17	TGTGCCAGCAGCCCGGGACTAGCGGGGGGGCCTACAGATACGCAGTATTTT	CASSPGLAGGPTDTQYF
NA	TRBV5-4	TRBJ1-1	NA	14	TGTGCCAGCAGCCCCCAGGTACGCGGGGGTGGAACTTTCTTT	CASSPQVRGGGTFF
NA	TRBV5-1	TRBJ2-7	NA	14	TGCGCCAGCAGTGTAACGGGGGAAATATACGAGCAGTACTTC	CASSVTGEIYEQYF
NA	TRBV9	TRBJ1-1	NA	13	TGTGCCAGCAGCGCACCAGGGATAACTGAAGCTTTCTTT	CASSAPGITEAFF
TRBD1	TRBV6-1	TRBJ2-7	NA	14	TGTGCCAGCAGTGAGGGGGACAGCTCCTACGAGCAGTACTTC	CASSEGDSSYEQYF
TRBD1	TRBV4-1	TRBJ1-1	once	15	TGCGCCAGCAGCTTCCGGGACAGGTTGAACACTGAAGCTTTCTTT	CASSFRDRLNTEAFF
NA	TRBV10-2	TRBJ1-1	once	14	TGCGCCAGCAGGTCCGGGACATGGAACACTGAAGCTTTCTTT	CASRSGTWNTEAFF
NA	TRBV14	TRBJ2-5	NA	18	TGTGCCAGCAGCTCTGGGGGGACCCCAGGAAGGTACCAAGAGACCCAGTACTTC	CASSSGGTPGRYQETQYF
TRBD1	TRBV6-5	TRBJ2-7	NA	14	TGTGCCAGCAGTTACGAGGGGGCTTCCTACGAGCAGTACTTC	CASSYEGASYEQYF
NA	TRBV5-4	TRBJ2-7	NA	15	TGTGCCAGCAGCTTCTCAGGGGCCCCTTCCTACGAGCAGTACTTC	CASSFSGAPSYEQYF
NA	TRBV13	TRBJ1-1	NA	14	TGTGCCAGCAGCACGTTTGGGGGCTGGACTGAAGCTTTCTTT	CASSTFGGWTEAFF
TRBD2	TRBV6-4	TRBJ2-3	once	15	TGTGCCAGCAGTGGACTAGCGGGGGACACAGATACGCAGTATTTT	CASSGLAGDTDTQYF
NA	TRBV9	TRBJ1-4	once	15	TGTGCCAGCAGCGTAGGAGGGGGGGTTAATGAAAAACTGTTTTTT	CASSVGGGVNEKLFF
TRBD2	TRBV11-2	TRBJ2-1	NA	14	TGTGCCAGCAGCTATCTAGCGGGGGGGCGTGAGCAGTTCTTC	CASSYLAGGREQFF
NA	TRBV6-5	TRBJ1-6	NA	15	TGTGCCAGCAGTTACTCGACACACGGGGTCGCACCCCTCCACTTT	CASSYSTHGVAPLHF
NA	TRBV7-9	TRBJ2-1	few	13	TGTGCCAGCAGCTTAGACTACTCCAATGAGCAGTTCTTC	CASSLDYSNEQFF
TRBD1	TRBV10-3	TRBJ2-1	NA	16	TGTGCCATCAGTGGAGGGAGGGACAGGGGGATCAATGAGCAGTTCTTC	CAISGGRDRGINEQFF
TRBD1	TRBV19	TRBJ1-1	NA	15	TGTGCCAGTAGCCTGACAGGGGGATCGGAGACTGAAGCTTTCTTT	CASSLTGGSETEAFF
NA	TRBV28	TRBJ2-7	NA	11	TGTGCCAGCAGTCAGTCCTACGAGCAGTACTTC	CASSQSYEQYF
TRBD2	TRBV19	TRBJ2-1	NA	20	TGTGCCAGTAGGAACCTTGGTCTAGCGGGGGGCTCAATCCTATACAATGAGCAGTTCTTC	CASRNLGLAGGSILYNEQFF
NA	TRBV19	TRBJ2-1	NA	15	TGTGCCAGTAGCAATCTACTGAGCTCCTACAATGAGCAGTTCTTC	CASSNLLSSYNEQFF
NA	TRBV9	TRBJ1-2	medium-sized	14	TGTGCCAGCAGCCACCTCGGACAGCCCTATGGCTACACCTTC	CASSHLGQPYGYTF
NA	TRBV19	TRBJ1-5	NA	16	TGTGCCAGTAGTGAAAGGGAGCTAACTAGCAATCAGCCCCAGCATTTT	CASSERELTSNQPQHF
TRBD1	TRBV5-4	TRBJ1-1	NA	15	TGTGCCAGCAGCTTGGTTTCGGCGGACAGGGGGGTAGCTTTCTTT	CASSLVSADRGVAFF
TRBD1	TRBV27	TRBJ1-4	NA	14	TGTGCCAGCAGTCTTGGACAGGGGGGTGAAAAACTGTTTTTT	CASSLGQGGEKLFF
NA	TRBV9	TRBJ1-3	once	15	TGTGCCAGCAGCGCCGGACGGGACTCTGGAAACACCATATATTTT	CASSAGRDSGNTIYF
NA	TRBV6-6	TRBJ2-5	NA	12	TGTGCCAGCAGCCAGGGAATGAAGACCCAGTACTTC	CASSQGMKTQYF
NA	TRBV7-6	TRBJ2-3	NA	17	TGTGCCAGCAGCTTTGCGTTTGGGGCCCCTAGCACAGATACGCAGTATTTT	CASSFAFGAPSTDTQYF
TRBD1	TRBV7-6	TRBJ1-1	NA	16	TGTGCCAGCAGCTTATCGCCACAGGGGTGGAACACTGAAGCTTTCTTT	CASSLSPQGWNTEAFF
NA	TRBV11-2	TRBJ1-1	few	16	TGTGCCAGCAGCTTAGCCCGGCAGGGGACGAACACTGAAGCTTTCTTT	CASSLARQGTNTEAFF
NA	TRBV4-3	TRBJ2-6	few	16	TGCGCCAGCAGCCAAGATCCAGGGACTGGGGCCAACGTCCTGACTTTC	CASSQDPGTGANVLTF
NA	TRBV5-1	TRBJ2-1	medium-sized	15	TGCGCCAGCAGAGGTGGGGAGTACTCCTACAATGAGCAGTTCTTC	CASRGGEYSYNEQFF
NA	TRBV5-4	TRBJ1-5	few	17	TGTGCCAGCAGCAAAACGGGGGGAGGGATCGCGAATCAGCCCCAGCATTTT	CASSKTGGGIANQPQHF
NA	TRBV30	TRBJ2-7	NA	13	TGTGCCTGGAGTTTGGGCAGCTCCTACGAGCAGTACTTC	CAWSLGSSYEQYF
TRBD1	TRBV30	TRBJ1-6	NA	14	TGTGCCTGGACGAAGACAGGGTATAAATCACCCCTCCACTTT	CAWTKTGYKSPLHF
NA	TRBV19	TRBJ1-5	NA	14	TGTGCCAGTAGTCTCTACAGGGACAATCAGCCCCAGCATTTT	CASSLYRDNQPQHF
NA	TRBV4-3	TRBJ1-4	NA	16	TGCGCCAGCAGCCAAGCCACCGGAACAGGAGATGAAAAACTGTTTTTT	CASSQATGTGDEKLFF
TRBD1	TRBV9	TRBJ1-1	NA	17	TGTGCCAGCAGTTTCGGACAGGGGCAAACCCTGAACACTGAAGCTTTCTTT	CASSFGQGQTLNTEAFF
TRBD1	TRBV9	TRBJ1-2	NA	15	TGTGCCAGCAGCGCCAGGACAGGGGGCGGCTATGGCTACACCTTC	CASSARTGGGYGYTF
TRBD1	TRBV7-9	TRBJ2-3	NA	16	TGTGCCAGCAGCTTAGTTATACAGGGGTTCGGAGATACGCAGTATTTT	CASSLVIQGFGDTQYF
NA	TRBV11-2	TRBJ2-5	once	14	TGTGCCAGCAGCTGGGGCAGGGGATGGGAGACCCAGTACTTC	CASSWGRGWETQYF
NA	TRBV30	TRBJ1-5	NA	14	TGTGCCTGGAGTGGGCCAGGGGTAGATCAGCCCCAGCATTTT	CAWSGPGVDQPQHF
NA	TRBV9	TRBJ1-4	few	17	TGTGCCAGCAGCGTAGGAGGAGGAGGGCGACCCAATGAAAAACTGTTTTTT	CASSVGGGGRPNEKLFF
TRBD1	TRBV18	TRBJ1-2	NA	16	TGTGCCAGCTCAGAGTCTCCGGGACAGGGAGGACATGGCTACACCTTC	CASSESPGQGGHGYTF
TRBD1	TRBV11-2	TRBJ1-2	NA	13	TGTGCCAGCAGTTGGGACAGGGGGCTTGGCTACACCTTC	CASSWDRGLGYTF
TRBD1	TRBV5-1	TRBJ2-7	NA	15	TGCGCCAGCAGCTTGGGACAGGGGCCCTCCTACGAGCAGTACTTC	CASSLGQGPSYEQYF
TRBD1	TRBV5-6	TRBJ2-1	NA	17	TGTGCCAGCAGCTTGGCCTGGGGGACAGGGATAGAAAATGAGCAGTTCTTC	CASSLAWGTGIENEQFF